This entry lists 23 T cell receptor beta chains sequenced from one sample in a study of T-cell memory formation after mild COVID-19. MiXCR, applied by TCRdb to the 5' RACE reads, yields one record per CDR3 protein. Of some 410,000 distinct CDR3 sequences in the sample, 23% are singletons; the top ten hold about 12%. The sequencing sample was made of PBMCs or a T cell subset sorted from them (not recorded which). The source of these receptors is an adult woman who had mild COVID-19 (a few samples of this study predate the infection). Cell type and time point are not known.

The chain couples TRBV5-1 to TRBJ2-3; D gene uncertain. The CDR3 totals 15 residues. Trimming took 0 bases from V and 1 from J, leaving 9 bases between them. Germline loops: CDR1 SGHRS, CDR2 YFSETQ. The CDR3 loop reads CASSLGAGRTDTQYF. Here the CDR3 DNA reads TGCGCCAGCAGCTTGGGGGCAGGTCGCACAGATACGCAGTATTTT.

This clonotype was observed a few times. This chain joins TRBV24-1 and TRBJ2-2; no clear D gene. This CDR3 has 13 residues. Germline loops: CDR1 KGHDR, CDR2 SFDVKD. Trimming stripped 1 base from V and 7 bases from J, with 6 bases between. The CDR3 spells CATSDFRFGELFF. The CDR3 DNA is TGTGCCACCAGTGATTTCCGATTCGGGGAGCTGTTTTTT.

The J gene is TRBJ2-7, the V gene TRBV20-1; 11 bases align to TRBD2. CDR1 is DFQATT, CDR2 SNEGSKA, per germline (reference sequence). Unmatched junction bases numbered 11, after V lost 0 bases and J lost 4 bases. The CDR3 is made up of 17 amino acids. Here the CDR3 DNA reads TGCAGTGCTAGAGATCGGTTAGCGGGAGGGCCTGGGTACGAGCAGTACTTC. It is translated as CSARDRLAGGPGYEQYF.

The chain has TRBV5-1 and TRBJ1-2, with 8 bases fitting TRBD1. CDR3 size: 12 residues. The trim removed 4 bases at V and 7 bases at J, leaving 3 bases unmatched. Germline V gene data show CDR1 as SGHRS and CDR2 as YFSETQ. The CDR3, as DNA: TGCGCCAGCAGCGCGGGACAGGCTGGCTACACCTTC. Its protein product is CASSAGQAGYTF.

The rearrangement joins TRBV4-2 to TRBJ1-1, with D tentatively TRBD1 (6 bases). The CDR3 totals 15 residues. Trimming stripped 5 bases from V and 5 bases from J, with 18 bases between. From germline, CDR1 is LGHNA and CDR2 YNFKEQ. In DNA form, the CDR3 reads TGTGCCAGCAGCTCAGAAGTCGGGGGGCAGACTGAAGCTTTCTTT. This encodes CASSSEVGGQTEAFF.

This chain uses TRBV10-3 with TRBJ1-2, with 8 bases lining up with TRBD1. Trimming removed 4 bases from V and 9 bases from J; junction bases left unmatched: 13. CDR3 size: 15 residues. The germline V gene has CDR1 ENHRY and CDR2 SYGVKD. CDR3 in DNA: TGTGCCATCAGTGCACCAGACAGGGGTCCAAGTCGCTACACCTTC. Protein sequence: CAISAPDRGPSRYTF.

The chain combines TRBV6-2 or TRBV6-3 with TRBJ1-2, with TRBD1 matching over 7 bases. With 5 bases clipped from V and 4 bases from J, the junction kept 7 bases outside the gene matches. The germline gives CDR1 MNHEY, CDR2 SVGEGT. The CDR3 is made up of 14 amino acids. CDR3 in DNA: TGTGCCAGCAGTCCCCCTGACAGGGTCTATGGCTACACCTTC. It is translated as CASSPPDRVYGYTF.

The J gene is TRBJ1-1, the V gene TRBV5-1, with a tentative D call TRBD1 (6 bases). There are 16 residues in the CDR3. The V gene lost 4 bases and the J gene lost 6 bases, with 22 bases spanning the gap. CDR1 SGHRS and CDR2 YFSETQ come from the germline V gene. The CDR3 loop is CASSPSWMGAGAEAFF. CDR3 nucleotides: TGCGCCAGCAGCCCCAGTTGGATGGGGGCGGGGGCTGAAGCTTTCTTT.

The genes are TRBV6-1 and TRBJ2-7, with D perhaps TRBD2 (6 bases). CDR1 and CDR2 (germline): MNHNS, SASEGT. The CDR3 extends over 15 amino acids. Deletions cut 1 base from V and 0 bases from J, with 10 bases between. Here the CDR3 reads CASSEEEGLSYEQYF. CDR3 bases: TGTGCCAGCAGTGAAGAGGAGGGGCTCTCCTACGAGCAGTACTTC.

V is TRBV6-4 and J is TRBJ2-2, with a weak D call TRBD1 (5 bases). The germline V gene encodes CDR1 MRHNA and CDR2 SNTAGT. Trimming cost V 6 bases and J 2 bases, with 22 bases left between them. The CDR3 consists of 18 residues. The CDR3 is CASSRQPQNRLNTGELFF. CDR3 in DNA: TGTGCCAGCAGCCGACAACCCCAGAACAGGCTAAACACCGGGGAGCTGTTTTTT.

The chain employs TRBV6-2 or TRBV6-3 and TRBJ1-2; D call uncertain. V dropped 2 bases and J dropped 7 bases, with 8 bases sitting between them. CDR3 length: 12 residues. Germline lookup yields CDR1 MNHEY and CDR2 SVGEGT. The CDR3 DNA follows: TGTGCCAGCAGTTACGACGGGCTTGGCTACACCTTC. Residues: CASSYDGLGYTF.

The rearrangement links TRBV7-3 to TRBJ1-2; D remains ambiguous. This CDR3 region has 11 residues. Trimming removed 5 bases at V and 8 bases at J, with 9 bases between. Germline CDR1 is SGHTA and CDR2 is FQGTGA. CDR3 sequence (DNA): TGTGCCAGCAGCACCACGGAAGGCTACACCTTC. Its translation is CASSTTEGYTF.

This clonotype has only a few counts. V and J are TRBV29-1 and TRBJ1-2, with D possibly matching TRBD1 (6 bases). Germline V gives CDR1 SQVTM, CDR2 ANQGSEA. Deletions cut 6 bases from V and 4 bases from J, with 21 bases between. This CDR3 comprises 15 residues. The CDR3: CSVQGGADTIYGYTF. For the CDR3, the DNA is TGCAGCGTCCAAGGGGGGGCCGATACGATCTATGGCTACACCTTC.

The chain joins TRBV29-1 to TRBJ1-2; no firm D call. Per the germline V gene, CDR1 is SQVTM and CDR2 is ANQGSEA. The CDR3 is 11 amino acids. Trimming stripped 4 bases from V and 6 bases from J, with 9 bases between. Here the CDR3 reads CSVVLEDGYTF. The CDR3 DNA sequence: TGCAGCGTTGTATTGGAGGATGGCTACACCTTC.

A few counts support this clonotype. The V call is TRBV20-1, the J call TRBJ2-7, with D perhaps TRBD1 (5 bases). Trimming cost V 4 bases and J 3 bases, with 10 bases left between them. The CDR3 loop spans 12 amino acids. The germline V gene encodes CDR1 DFQATT and CDR2 SNEGSKA (reference sequence). CDR3 loop: CSAKSQGYEQYF. The CDR3 bases are TGCAGTGCTAAGTCCCAGGGCTACGAGCAGTACTTC.

The J gene is TRBJ2-7, the V gene TRBV29-1; D may correspond to TRBD1 or TRBD2 (5 bases each). The length of the CDR3 is 13 residues. Trimming pared 3 bases from V and 3 bases from J, leaving 12 bases between. Germline V lookup: CDR1 SQVTM, CDR2 ANQGSEA. In DNA, the CDR3 is TGCAGCGTTGAGAGAGGGCAGGGCTACGAGCAGTACTTC. It encodes CSVERGQGYEQYF.

This clonotype was seen only a few times. This sequence joins TRBV21-1 and TRBJ2-5; TRBD1, the table's D call, was not compared with the DNA. TRBV21-1 counts as a pseudogene. The CDR3 is 13 amino acids. The CDR3 DNA reads as TGTGCCAGCGGACAGGGGAAGTCGGAGACCCAGTACTTC. It codes for CASGQGKSETQYF.

V usage is TRBV4-1 and J usage is TRBJ1-5, with TRBD1 matching 9 bases. The trim removed 3 bases at V and 6 bases at J, leaving 9 bases unmatched. Looked up from germline, CDR1 is MGHRA and CDR2 is YSYEKL. The CDR3 is 16 residues long. The CDR3 DNA reads as TGCGCCAGCAGCCAGGGACCCGGGACAGGGCCTCAGCCCCAGCATTTT. This gives the protein CASSQGPGTGPQPQHF.

The chain recombines TRBV4-1 with TRBJ2-2; 8 bases are a match to TRBD1. V lost 2 bases, J lost 5 bases, and 7 bases stayed unmatched. The length of the CDR3 is 16 residues. Germline CDR1 reads MGHRA; CDR2 reads YSYEKL. For the CDR3, the DNA is TGCGCCAGCAGCCAACAGGGGGCAGGAAAAACCGGGGAGCTGTTTTTT. Its protein is CASSQQGAGKTGELFF.

The rearrangement joins TRBV4-1 to TRBJ2-5, with 9 bases matching TRBD1. This CDR3 is 16 amino acids long. The V and J ends lost 0 bases and 5 bases, in that order; junction bases with no gene match: 7. Germline loops: CDR1 MGHRA, CDR2 YSYEKL. The CDR3 coding sequence is TGCGCCAGCAGCCAAGATGGGACAGGGAGGTTGGAGACCCAGTACTTC. This gives the protein CASSQDGTGRLETQYF.

The CDR3, as DNA: TGTGCCAGCTCACCGGCCCTTAACTATGGCTACACCTTC. Protein: CASSPALNYGYTF. V gene TRBV18 combines with J gene TRBJ1-2; D gene unclear. Germline CDR1 KGHSH, CDR2 LQKENI. The CDR3 contains 13 residues. Trimming pared 3 bases from V and 1 base from J, leaving 6 bases between.

This clonotype has ten or more counts. V usage is TRBV7-8 and J usage is TRBJ1-1; D is ambiguous. This CDR3 is 11 amino acids long. Germline loops: CDR1 SGHVS, CDR2 FQNEAQ. The V end lost 7 bases, the J end lost 4 bases, and 7 bases lay between the germline ends. CDR3 nucleotides: TGTGCCAGCACCGTAGGCACTGAAGCTTTCTTT. Its protein is CASTVGTEAFF. Full variable domain (remainder filled in from reference TRBV7-8 and TRBJ1-1): GAGVSQSPRYKVAKRGQDVALRCDPISGHVSLFWYQQALGQGPEFLTYFQNEAQLDKSGLPSDRFFAERPEGSVSTLKIQRTQQEDSAVYLCASTVGTEAFFGQGTRLTVV.

This clonotype was observed a few times. This sequence joins TRBV15 and TRBJ2-5; 10 bases fit TRBD1. CDR1 is LNHNV, CDR2 YYDKDF, per germline (reference sequence). The ends lost 8 bases at V and 2 bases at J; junction bases unmatched: 8. This CDR3 is built from 15 residues. The DNA of the CDR3 is TGTGCCACCGCCCGGGAGGACAGGGGGCAAGAGACCCAGTACTTC. This encodes CATAREDRGQETQYF. The full variable domain, with the rest looked up from reference TRBV15 and TRBJ2-5, is DAMVIQNPRYQVTQFGKPVTLSCSQTLNHNVMYWYQQKSSQAPKLLFHYYDKDFNNEADTPDNFQSRRPNTSFCFLDIRSPGLGDTAMYLCATAREDRGQETQYFGPGTRLLVL.